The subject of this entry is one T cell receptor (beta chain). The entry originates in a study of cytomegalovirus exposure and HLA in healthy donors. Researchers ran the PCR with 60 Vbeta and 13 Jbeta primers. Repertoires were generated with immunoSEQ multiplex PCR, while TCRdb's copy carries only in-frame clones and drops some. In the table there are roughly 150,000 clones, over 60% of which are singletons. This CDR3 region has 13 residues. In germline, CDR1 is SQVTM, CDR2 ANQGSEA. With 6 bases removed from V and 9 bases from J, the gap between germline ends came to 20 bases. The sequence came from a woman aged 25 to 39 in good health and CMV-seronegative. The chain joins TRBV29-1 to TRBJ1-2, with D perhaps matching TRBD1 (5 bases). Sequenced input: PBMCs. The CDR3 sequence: CSVGEVSGRRYTF. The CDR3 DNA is TGCAGCGTGGGGGAGGTGTCGGGGAGACGCTACACCTTC.